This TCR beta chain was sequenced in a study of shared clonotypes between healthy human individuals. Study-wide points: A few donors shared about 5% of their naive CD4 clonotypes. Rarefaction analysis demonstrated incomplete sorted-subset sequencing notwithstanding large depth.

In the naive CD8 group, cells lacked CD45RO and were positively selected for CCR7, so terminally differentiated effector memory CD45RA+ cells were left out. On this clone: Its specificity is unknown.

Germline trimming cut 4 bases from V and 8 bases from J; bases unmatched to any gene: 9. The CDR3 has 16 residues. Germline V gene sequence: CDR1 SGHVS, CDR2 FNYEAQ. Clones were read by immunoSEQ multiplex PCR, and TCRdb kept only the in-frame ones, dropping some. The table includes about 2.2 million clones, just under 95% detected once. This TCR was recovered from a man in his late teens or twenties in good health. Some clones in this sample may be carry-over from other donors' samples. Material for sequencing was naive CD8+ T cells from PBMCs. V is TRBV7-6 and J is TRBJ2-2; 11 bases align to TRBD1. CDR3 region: CASSSIGGQGAGELFF. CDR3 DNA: TGTGCCAGCAGCTCCATAGGAGGACAGGGGGCGGGGGAGCTGTTTTTT.